This T cell receptor beta chain was profiled in a study of T cell responses to AZD1222 COVID-19 vaccine. Repertoires were generated with immunoSEQ multiplex PCR, while TCRdb's copy carries only in-frame clones and drops some. Seen here are 100,000 to 150,000 clones, approximately 84% observed once, and the top ten hold approximately 20%. This CDR3 is built from 15 residues. Trimming cost V 4 bases and J 3 bases, with 16 bases left between them. Germline values: CDR1 MDHEN, CDR2 SYDVKM. This sequence joins TRBV28 and TRBJ2-7; a possible D gene is TRBD1 (6 bases). This TCR was sampled from an adult in good health. The starting material was peripheral blood, obtained on day 0 of AZD1222 vaccination. CDR3 amino acids: CASSSADRSYYEQYF. In DNA, the CDR3 is TGTGCCAGCAGTTCGGCGGACAGATCCTACTACGAGCAGTACTTC.